The rows below give T cell receptor beta chains drawn from one sample of a study of cytomegalovirus exposure and HLA in healthy donors. Using immunoSEQ multiplex PCR, the repertoire was profiled, and TCRdb retains in-frame clones only, with some absent. Here the sample spans 150,000 or so clones, approximately 80% being singletons. The sample comprised PBMCs. All receptors derive from a woman between 40 and 50 years old in good health and CMV-seronegative. Both conserved end residues are part of each CDR3. Size values are once, few and many counts, or a class for expanded clones, and some rows have none.

clone_size	v_call	cdr3_aa
.	TRBV11-2	CASSPQMSYNEQFF
.	TRBV6-5	CASSQQTGGYEQYF
.	TRBV29-1	CSAQDRGEPQHF
.	TRBV7-2	CASSLLPGTGGQPQHF
.	TRBV9	CASSISSGANVLTF
.	TRBV5-1	CASSSDTGVHTEAFF
.	TRBV25-1	CASSRSPSYEQYF
.	TRBV12-5	CASRNANNEQFF
.	TRBV7-9	CASTIEGEMNYGYTF
.	TRBV7-9	CASSSMSGQGVYNEQFF
once	TRBV27	CASSFGLAVETQYF
.	TRBV2	CASSESAGLSYEQYF
.	TRBV5-6	CASSATLGNTIYF
.	TRBV6-5	CASSYGGQGEFF
few	TRBV25-1	CASSELGSGEIETQYF
few	TRBV7-2	CASSWGGDLRGYTF
once	TRBV7-6	CASSPPGASYEQYF
.	TRBV25-1	CASNNFYEQYF
.	TRBV5-1	CASSSGLATRTQYF
.	TRBV4-3	CASSQEKTGVFHYGYTF
.	TRBV28	CASSSLTGNYGYTF
.	TRBV19	CASRPEQGSAGETQYF
.	TRBV30	CAWSSGGPRIGSYNEQFF
.	TRBV28	CASTPEERELFDTQYF
.	TRBV5-8	CASSSTGQRYTF
.	TRBV2	CASSPGTSGRDTQYF
.	TRBV5-6	CASSPRHSGVKLFF
.	TRBV5-1	CASSPGQAGTPLHF
once	TRBV7-6	CASSRQGAYEQYF
.	TRBV4-3	CASSLMWGTGNIQYF
.	TRBV6-5	CASSRWTGDTGELFF
.	TRBV6-1	CASTRGGGEETQYF
.	TRBV19	CASSSMGLAGGPPYEQYF
.	TRBV2	CASSASISYNEQFF
.	TRBV4-2	CASSQEGKQGAISPLHF
few	TRBV20-1	CSASRDQPQHF
.	TRBV19	CASSISGAPTGELFF
.	TRBV11-2	CASSGERQGPSGELFF
.	TRBV28	CASSLGQGWTEAFF
.	TRBV11-2	CASSLSGNNQPQHF
.	TRBV28	CASSVSLGGEQFF